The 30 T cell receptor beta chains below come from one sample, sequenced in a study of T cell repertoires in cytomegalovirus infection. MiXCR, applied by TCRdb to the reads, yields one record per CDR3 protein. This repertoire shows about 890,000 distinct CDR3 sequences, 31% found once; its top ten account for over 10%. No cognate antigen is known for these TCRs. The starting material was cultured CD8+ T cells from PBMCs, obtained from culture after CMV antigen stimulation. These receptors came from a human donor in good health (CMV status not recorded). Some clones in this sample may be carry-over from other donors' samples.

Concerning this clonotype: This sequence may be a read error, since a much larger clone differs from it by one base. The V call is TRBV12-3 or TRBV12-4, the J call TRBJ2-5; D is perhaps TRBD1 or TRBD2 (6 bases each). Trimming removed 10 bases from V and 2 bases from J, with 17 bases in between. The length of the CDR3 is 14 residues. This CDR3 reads CANSFRGGQETQYF. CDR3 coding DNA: TGTGCCAACAGCTTTCGAGGGGGGCAAGAGACCCAGTACTTC.

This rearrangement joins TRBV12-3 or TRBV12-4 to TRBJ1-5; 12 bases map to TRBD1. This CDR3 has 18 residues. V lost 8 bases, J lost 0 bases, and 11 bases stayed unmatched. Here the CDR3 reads CASAAGTGGVNSNQPQHF. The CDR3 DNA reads TGTGCCAGCGCTGCCGGGACAGGGGGCGTAAATAGCAATCAGCCCCAGCATTTT.

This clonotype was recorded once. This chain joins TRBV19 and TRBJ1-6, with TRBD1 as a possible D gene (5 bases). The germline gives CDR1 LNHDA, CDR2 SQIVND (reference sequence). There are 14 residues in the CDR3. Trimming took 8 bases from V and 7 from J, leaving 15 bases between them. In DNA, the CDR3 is TGTGCCAGTGATGAAGGTTGGGGGAATTCACCCCTCCACTTT. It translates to CASDEGWGNSPLHF.

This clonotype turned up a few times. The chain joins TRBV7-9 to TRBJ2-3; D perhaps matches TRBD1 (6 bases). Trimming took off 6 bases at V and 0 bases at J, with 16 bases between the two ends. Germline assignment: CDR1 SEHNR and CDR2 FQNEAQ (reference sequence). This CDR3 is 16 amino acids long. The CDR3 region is CASRTPGQSSTDTQYF. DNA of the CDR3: TGTGCCAGCAGAACTCCGGGACAAAGTAGCACAGATACGCAGTATTTT.

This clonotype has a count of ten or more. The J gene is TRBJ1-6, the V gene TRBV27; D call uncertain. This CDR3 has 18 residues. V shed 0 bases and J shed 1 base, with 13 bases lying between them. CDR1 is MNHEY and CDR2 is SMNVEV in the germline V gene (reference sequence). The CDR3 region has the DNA TGTGCCAGCAGTTTATCCGGGTCCAGTTTGTCCTATAATTCACCCCTCCACTTT. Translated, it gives CASSLSGSSLSYNSPLHF.

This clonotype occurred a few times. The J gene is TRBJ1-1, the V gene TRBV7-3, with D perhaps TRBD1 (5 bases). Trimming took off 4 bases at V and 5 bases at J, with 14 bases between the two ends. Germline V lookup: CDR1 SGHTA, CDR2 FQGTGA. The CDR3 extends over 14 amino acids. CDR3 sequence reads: CASSSYWGGTEAFF. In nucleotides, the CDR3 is TGTGCCAGCAGCTCATATTGGGGGGGAACTGAAGCTTTCTTT.

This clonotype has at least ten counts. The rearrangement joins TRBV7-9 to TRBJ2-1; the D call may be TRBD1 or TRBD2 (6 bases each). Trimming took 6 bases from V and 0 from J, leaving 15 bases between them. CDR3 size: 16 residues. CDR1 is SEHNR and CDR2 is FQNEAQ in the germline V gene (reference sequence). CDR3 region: CASSSAEGGSYNEQFF. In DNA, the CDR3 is TGTGCCAGCAGTTCCGCTGAGGGGGGCTCCTACAATGAGCAGTTCTTC.

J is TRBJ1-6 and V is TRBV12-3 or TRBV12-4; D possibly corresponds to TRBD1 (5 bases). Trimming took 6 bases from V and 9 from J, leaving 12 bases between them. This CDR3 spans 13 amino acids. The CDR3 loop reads CASSRSGGSPLHF. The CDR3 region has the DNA TGTGCCAGCAGCCGCTCGGGGGGTTCACCCCTCCACTTT.

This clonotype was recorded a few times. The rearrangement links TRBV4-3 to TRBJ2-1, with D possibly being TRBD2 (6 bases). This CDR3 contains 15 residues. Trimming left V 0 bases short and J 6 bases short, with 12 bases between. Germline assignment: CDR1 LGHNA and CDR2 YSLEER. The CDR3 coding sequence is TGCGCCAGCAGCCAAGATGGACCGGGAGTCAATGAGCAGTTCTTC. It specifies CASSQDGPGVNEQFF.

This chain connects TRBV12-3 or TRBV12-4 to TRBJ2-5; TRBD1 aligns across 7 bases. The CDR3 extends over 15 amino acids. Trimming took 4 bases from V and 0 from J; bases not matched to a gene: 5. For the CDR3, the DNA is TGTGCCAGCAGTTCAATCGGGACAGACCAAGAGACCCAGTACTTC. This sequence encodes CASSSIGTDQETQYF.

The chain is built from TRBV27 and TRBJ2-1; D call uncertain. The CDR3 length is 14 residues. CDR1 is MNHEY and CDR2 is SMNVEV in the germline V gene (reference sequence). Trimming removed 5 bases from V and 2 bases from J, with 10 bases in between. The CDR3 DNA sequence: TGTGCCAGCAGTGTGGACGGCCCCTACAATGAGCAGTTCTTC. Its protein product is CASSVDGPYNEQFF.

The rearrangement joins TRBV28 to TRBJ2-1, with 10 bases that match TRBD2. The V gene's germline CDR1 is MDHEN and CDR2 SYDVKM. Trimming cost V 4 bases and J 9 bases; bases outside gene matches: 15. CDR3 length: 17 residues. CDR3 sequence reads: CASSYFTAGGRWSEQFF. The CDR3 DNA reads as TGTGCCAGCAGTTACTTCACAGCGGGGGGGCGTTGGAGTGAGCAGTTCTTC.

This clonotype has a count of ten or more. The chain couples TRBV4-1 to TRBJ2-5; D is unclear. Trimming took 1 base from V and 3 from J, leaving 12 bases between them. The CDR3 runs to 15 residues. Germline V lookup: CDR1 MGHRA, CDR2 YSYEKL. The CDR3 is CASSQALEGKETQYF. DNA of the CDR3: TGCGCCAGCAGCCAAGCTCTAGAAGGGAAAGAGACCCAGTACTTC.

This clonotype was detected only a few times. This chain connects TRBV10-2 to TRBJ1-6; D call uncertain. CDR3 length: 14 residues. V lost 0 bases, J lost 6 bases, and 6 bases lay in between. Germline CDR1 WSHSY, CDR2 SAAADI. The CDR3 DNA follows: TGCGCCAGCAGTGAGTCGAATGCTAATTCACCCCTCCACTTT. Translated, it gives CASSESNANSPLHF.

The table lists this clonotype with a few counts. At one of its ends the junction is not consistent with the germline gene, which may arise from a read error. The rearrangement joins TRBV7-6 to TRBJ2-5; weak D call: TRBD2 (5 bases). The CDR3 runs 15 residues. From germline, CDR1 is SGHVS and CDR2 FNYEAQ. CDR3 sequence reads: CASSPGLGSRETQYF. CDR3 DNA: TGTGCTAGCAGCCCAGGACTGGGCTCAAGAGAGACCCAGTACTTC.

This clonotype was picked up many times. The CDR3 region is CASSLAGPQSYGYTF. The CDR3 bases are TGTGCCAGCAGTTTAGCGGGTCCACAATCCTATGGCTACACCTTC. The rearrangement joins TRBV12-3 or TRBV12-4 to TRBJ1-2; unclear D gene. Trimming shortened V by 0 bases and J by 4 bases, and 12 bases separated the two germline ends. CDR3 length equals 15 residues.

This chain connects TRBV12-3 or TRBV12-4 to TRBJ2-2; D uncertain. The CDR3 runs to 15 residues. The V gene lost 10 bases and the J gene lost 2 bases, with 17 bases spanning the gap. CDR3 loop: CAIPHRAANTGELFF. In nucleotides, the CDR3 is TGTGCCATACCCCACCGGGCTGCTAACACCGGGGAGCTGTTTTTT.

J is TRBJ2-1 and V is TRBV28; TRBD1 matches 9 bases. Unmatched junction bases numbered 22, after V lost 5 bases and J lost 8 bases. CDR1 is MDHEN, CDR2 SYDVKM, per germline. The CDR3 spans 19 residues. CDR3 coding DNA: TGTGCCAGCAGTGGATACAGGGGGCGGACTACGCGGCCCAGGGATGAGCAGTTCTTC. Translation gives CASSGYRGRTTRPRDEQFF.

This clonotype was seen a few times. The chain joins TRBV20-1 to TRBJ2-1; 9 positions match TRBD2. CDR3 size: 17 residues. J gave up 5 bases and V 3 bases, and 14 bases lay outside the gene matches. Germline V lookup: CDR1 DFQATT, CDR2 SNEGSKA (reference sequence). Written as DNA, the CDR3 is TGCAGTGCTAGTCATCCGCCTCTAGCGGGGTACAACAATGAGCAGTTCTTC. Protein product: CSASHPPLAGYNNEQFF.

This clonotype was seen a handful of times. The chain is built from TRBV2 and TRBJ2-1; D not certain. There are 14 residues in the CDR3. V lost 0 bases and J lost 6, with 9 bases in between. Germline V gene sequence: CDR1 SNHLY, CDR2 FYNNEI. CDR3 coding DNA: TGTGCCAGCAGTGAAGCGCTTCGCTTCAATGAGCAGTTCTTC. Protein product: CASSEALRFNEQFF.

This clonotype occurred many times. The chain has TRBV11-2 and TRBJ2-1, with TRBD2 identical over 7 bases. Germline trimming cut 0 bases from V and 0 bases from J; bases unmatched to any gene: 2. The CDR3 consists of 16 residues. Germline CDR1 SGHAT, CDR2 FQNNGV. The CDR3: CASSLEGGGSYNEQFF. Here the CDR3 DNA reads TGTGCCAGCAGCTTAGAGGGCGGGGGCTCCTACAATGAGCAGTTCTTC.

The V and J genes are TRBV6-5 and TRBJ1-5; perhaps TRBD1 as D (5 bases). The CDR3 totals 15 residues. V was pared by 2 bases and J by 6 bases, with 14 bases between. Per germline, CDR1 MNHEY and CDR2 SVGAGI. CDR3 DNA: TGTGCCAGCAGTTACACGAAGACAGTTCTTCAGCCCCAGCATTTT. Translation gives CASSYTKTVLQPQHF.

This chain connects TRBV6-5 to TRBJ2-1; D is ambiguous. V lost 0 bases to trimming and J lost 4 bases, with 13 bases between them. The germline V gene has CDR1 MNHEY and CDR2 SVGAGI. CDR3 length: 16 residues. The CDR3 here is CASSYSASGPYNEQFF. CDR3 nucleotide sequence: TGTGCCAGCAGTTACTCGGCTAGTGGACCTTACAATGAGCAGTTCTTC.

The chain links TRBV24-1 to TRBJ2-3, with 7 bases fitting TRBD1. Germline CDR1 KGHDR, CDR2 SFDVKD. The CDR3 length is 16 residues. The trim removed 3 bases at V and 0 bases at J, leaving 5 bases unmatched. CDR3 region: CATSDGTATSTDTQYF. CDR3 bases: TGTGCCACCAGTGATGGGACAGCCACTAGCACAGATACGCAGTATTTT.

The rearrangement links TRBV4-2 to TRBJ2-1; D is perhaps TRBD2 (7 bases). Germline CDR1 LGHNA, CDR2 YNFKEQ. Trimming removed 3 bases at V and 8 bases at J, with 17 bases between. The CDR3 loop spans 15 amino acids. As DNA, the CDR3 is TGTGCCAGCAGCCACGGAGGGGGGGGTGATCATGAGCAGTTCTTC. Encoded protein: CASSHGGGGDHEQFF.

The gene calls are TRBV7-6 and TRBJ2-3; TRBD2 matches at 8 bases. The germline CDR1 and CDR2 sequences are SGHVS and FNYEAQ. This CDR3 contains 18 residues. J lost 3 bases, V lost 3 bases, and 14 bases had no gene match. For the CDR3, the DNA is TGTGCCAGCAGCTTTATTAGCGGGGACCAAGTGGTTACAGATACGCAGTATTTT. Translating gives CASSFISGDQVVTDTQYF.

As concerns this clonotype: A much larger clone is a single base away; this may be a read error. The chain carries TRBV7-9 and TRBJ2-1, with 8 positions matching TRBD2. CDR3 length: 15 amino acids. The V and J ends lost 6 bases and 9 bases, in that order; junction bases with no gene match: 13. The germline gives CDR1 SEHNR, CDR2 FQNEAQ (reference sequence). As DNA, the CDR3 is TGTGCCAGCAGAGCGTCGGGGGGGTTGAACATTGAGCAGTTCTTC. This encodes CASRASGGLNIEQFF.

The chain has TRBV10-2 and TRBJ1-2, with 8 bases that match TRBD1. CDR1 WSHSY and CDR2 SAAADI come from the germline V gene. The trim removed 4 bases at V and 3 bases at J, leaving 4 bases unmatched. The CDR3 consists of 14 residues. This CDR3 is CASSGVGQDYGYTF. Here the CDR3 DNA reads TGCGCCAGCAGTGGAGTGGGACAGGACTATGGCTACACCTTC.

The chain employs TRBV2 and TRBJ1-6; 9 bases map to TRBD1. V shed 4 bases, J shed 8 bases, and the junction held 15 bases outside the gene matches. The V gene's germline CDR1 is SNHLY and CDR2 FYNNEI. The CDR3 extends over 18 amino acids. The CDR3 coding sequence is TGTGCCAGCAGTGTATCCGGGACAGGGTTAAATGATGATTCACCCCTCCACTTT. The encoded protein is CASSVSGTGLNDDSPLHF.

CDR3 sequence reads: CASSLFSWTGDDEKLFF. DNA for the CDR3: TGTGCCAGTAGTCTTTTTTCCTGGACAGGGGACGACGAAAAACTGTTTTTT. This chain links TRBV19 with TRBJ1-4, with 9 bases fitting TRBD1. The CDR3 is 17 amino acids. From germline, CDR1 is LNHDA and CDR2 SQIVND (reference sequence). V lost 5 bases to trimming and J lost 8 bases; unmatched junction nucleotides: 15.